The present T cell receptor (beta chain) was sequenced within a study of cytomegalovirus exposure and HLA in healthy donors. Germline V CDR1 and CDR2: GTSNPN, SVGIG (reference sequence). The CDR3 has 12 residues. With respect to this clone: One end of the junction is discordant with germline, which a read error may explain.

The PCR ran on 60 Vbeta and 13 Jbeta primers. Generated by immunoSEQ multiplex PCR, the TCRdb table keeps only in-frame clones and is missing some. Of 100,000 or so clones detected, 70% to 80% appear once; the ten largest clones hold 2.1%. The specimen was PBMCs. V gene TRBV30 combines with J gene TRBJ1-2; D is possibly TRBD1 (5 bases). The TCR was taken from a man in his thirties or forties in good health and CMV-seronegative. CDR3 bases: TGTGCCTGCCCCGACAGCCTCTATGACTACACCTTC. This encodes CACPDSLYDYTF. The full variable domain, in which reference TRBV30 and TRBJ1-2 provide the parts outside the CDR3, is SQTIHQWPATLVQPVGSPLSLECTVEGTSNPNLYWYRQAAGRGLQLLFYSVGIGQISSEVPQNLSASRPQDRQFILSSKKLLLSDSGFYLCACPDSLYDYTFGSGTRLTVV.